This paragraph covers one T cell receptor (beta chain) sequence. Its antigen remains unidentified. This sample is drawn from a study of shared clonotypes between healthy human individuals. Study outcomes and limitations: Memory subsets generally showed lower estimated richness than naive subsets.

Only Caucasian adults living in Nashville, Tennessee served as donors. Some clones are missing from TCRdb's copy, which holds only in-frame ones; the method was immunoSEQ multiplex PCR. The sample yields over a million clones, approximately 98% seen once. The germline V gene has CDR1 MDHEN and CDR2 SYDVKM. The CDR3 has 14 amino acids. Trimming stripped 5 bases from V and 0 bases from J, with 10 bases between. The chain combines TRBV28 with TRBJ1-1; unclear D gene. The sequencing sample was made of naive CD4+ T cells sorted from blood. Subset noted: CD45RA+ positively selected. The clonotype comes from a man aged 25 to 40 in good health. For the CDR3, the DNA is TGTGCCAGCAGTCATGGACGGATGAACACTGAAGCTTTCTTT. This translates into CASSHGRMNTEAFF.